Shown below are 8 T cell receptor beta chains from a single sample sequenced in a study of OX40 agonist ivuxolimab in advanced cancers. Profiling relied on immunoSEQ multiplex PCR, and the TCRdb table lists in-frame clones only, not all of them. The sample lists more than 75,000 clones, about nine tenths occurring once. The source material was CD4+ or CD8+ T cells sorted from blood, sampled in a trial of the OX40 agonist ivuxolimab. The source of these receptors is an adult with an advanced solid tumor such as melanoma, head and neck, liver or kidney cancer.

This clone showed up just a few times. The chain couples TRBV6-5 to TRBJ2-2; D is perhaps TRBD2 (5 bases). Trimming cost V 1 base and J 5 bases, with 5 bases left between them. This CDR3 region has 13 residues. Per germline, CDR1 MNHEY and CDR2 SVGAGI. CDR3 region: CASSYWETGELFF. As DNA, the CDR3 is TGTGCCAGCAGTTACTGGGAGACCGGGGAGCTGTTTTTT.

The J gene is TRBJ1-4, the V gene TRBV5-1; D ambiguous. Trimming shortened V by 5 bases and J by 3 bases, and 8 bases separated the two germline ends. Germline V gene lookup returns CDR1 SGHRS and CDR2 YFSETQ. This CDR3 has 13 residues. CDR3 sequence: CASREQSNEKLFF. CDR3 sequence (DNA): TGCGCCAGCAGGGAGCAGTCTAATGAAAAACTGTTTTTT.

This clone was seen a handful of times. The rearrangement joins TRBV27 to TRBJ2-1; a weak D match, TRBD2 (5 bases). Trimming removed 0 bases from V and 12 bases from J, with 18 bases in between. Per the germline V gene, CDR1 is MNHEY and CDR2 is SMNVEV (reference sequence). The CDR3 is made up of 15 amino acids. Written as DNA, the CDR3 is TGTGCCAGCAGTTTATCGGAGGTTATAGTGTCTAGGCAGTTCTTC. Its translation: CASSLSEVIVSRQFF.

The CDR3: CASSSGRADTGELFF. In nucleotides, the CDR3 is TGCGCCAGCTCTAGCGGGAGGGCCGACACCGGGGAGCTGTTTTTT. The rearrangement joins TRBV10-2 to TRBJ2-2; 12 positions match TRBD2. In germline, CDR1 is WSHSY, CDR2 SAAADI. The CDR3 has 15 residues. V lost 8 bases, J lost 3 bases, and 4 bases stayed unmatched.

The gene calls are TRBV13 and TRBJ2-7, with 7 bases fitting TRBD1. Germline V gene sequence: CDR1 PRHDT, CDR2 FYEKMQ (reference sequence). The CDR3 spans 13 residues. With 3 bases clipped from V and 6 bases from J, the junction kept 5 bases outside the gene matches. The DNA for the CDR3 is TGTGCCAGCAGCTTGTATACAGGGGCCGAGCAGTACTTC. Encoded protein: CASSLYTGAEQYF.

The table lists this clone with a count of one. This chain connects TRBV18 to TRBJ2-1; 11 bases agree with TRBD2. Looked up from germline, CDR1 is KGHSH and CDR2 is LQKENI. V was clipped by 1 base and J by 1 base; unmatched bases: 0. This CDR3 has 16 residues. Here the CDR3 reads CASSPLAGGSYNEQFF. The CDR3 DNA follows: TGTGCCAGCTCACCACTAGCGGGAGGGTCCTACAATGAGCAGTTCTTC.

The chain recombines TRBV23-1 with TRBJ2-2; 9 bases match TRBD2. TRBV23-1 is recorded as an ORF, its role being uncertain. The CDR3 loop spans 17 amino acids. V lost 2 bases, J lost 0 bases, and 4 bases stayed unmatched. CDR3 nucleotide sequence: TGCGCCAGCAGTCAAGGCTCTAGCGGGACGAACACCGGGGAGCTGTTTTTT. It codes for CASSQGSSGTNTGELFF.

The chain employs TRBV19 and TRBJ2-3; 9 bases match TRBD1. Trimming cost V 6 bases and J 4 bases; bases outside gene matches: 8. The CDR3 is 15 residues long. CDR1 is LNHDA, CDR2 SQIVND, per germline (reference sequence). This chain's CDR3 is CASRPDRGISDTQYF. The CDR3, as DNA: TGTGCCAGTAGGCCGGACAGGGGTATCTCAGATACGCAGTATTTT.